The clone carrying this TCR beta chain was picked up one time. Its target is not known. Amplification used 60 Vbeta primers and 13 Jbeta primers. Generated by immunoSEQ multiplex PCR, the TCRdb table keeps only in-frame clones and is missing some. The repertoire holds approximately 70,000 clones, with over 70% as singletons. Per germline, CDR1 SGHRS and CDR2 YFSETQ. V trimming: 2 bases; J trimming: 0 bases; junction bases outside the gene matches: 2. The CDR3 loop spans 14 amino acids. These data come from a study of cytomegalovirus exposure and HLA in healthy donors. Study as a whole: Among about 179 million T cells, an earlier analysis found 90 million to 130 million unique TCR beta sequences. Most donors, just over 80% of a few hundred genotyped, fell in the Caucasian-associated ancestry cluster. Notes on the study in general: Segments of the TCR beta V type were, in most cases, productive about 87% or about 30% of the time in an earlier analysis. As confirmed in vitro, three CMV-associated chains were specific for CMV antigens.

The sample comprised PBMCs. This sequence originates from a human donor in good health. V gene TRBV5-1 combines with J gene TRBJ2-7; 7 nucleotides line up with TRBD1. The CDR3 sequence is CASSLGTASYEQYF. For the CDR3, the DNA is TGCGCCAGCAGCTTAGGGACAGCCTCCTACGAGCAGTACTTC.